The entry below gives a single TCR beta chain sequence along with its context. Repertoires were generated with immunoSEQ multiplex PCR, while TCRdb's copy carries only in-frame clones and drops some. This sample carries fewer than 100,000 clones, 91% of them seen once, and the ten largest clones take roughly 0.35%. The data were obtained in a study of Tregs in tolerant kidney transplant recipients. The CDR3 has 13 amino acids. After removal of 11 bases from V and 5 bases from J, the junction contained 7 bases not matched to a gene. Germline CDR1 and CDR2: LNHNV and YYDKDF (reference sequence). The J gene is TRBJ1-5, the V gene TRBV15; 9 bases match TRBD1. The sequence came from a human donor who received a combined kidney and bone marrow transplant. This specimen consisted of Tregs from blood, obtained before the transplant. CDR3 DNA sequence: TGTGCCTCCTCTCGGGACAGGGATCAGCCCCAGCATTTT. It translates to CASSRDRDQPQHF. Complete variable domain (other parts from reference TRBV15 and TRBJ1-5): DAMVIQNPRYQVTQFGKPVTLSCSQTLNHNVMYWYQQKSSQAPKLLFHYYDKDFNNEADTPDNFQSRRPNTSFCFLDIRSPGLGDTAMYLCASSRDRDQPQHFGDGTRLSIL.